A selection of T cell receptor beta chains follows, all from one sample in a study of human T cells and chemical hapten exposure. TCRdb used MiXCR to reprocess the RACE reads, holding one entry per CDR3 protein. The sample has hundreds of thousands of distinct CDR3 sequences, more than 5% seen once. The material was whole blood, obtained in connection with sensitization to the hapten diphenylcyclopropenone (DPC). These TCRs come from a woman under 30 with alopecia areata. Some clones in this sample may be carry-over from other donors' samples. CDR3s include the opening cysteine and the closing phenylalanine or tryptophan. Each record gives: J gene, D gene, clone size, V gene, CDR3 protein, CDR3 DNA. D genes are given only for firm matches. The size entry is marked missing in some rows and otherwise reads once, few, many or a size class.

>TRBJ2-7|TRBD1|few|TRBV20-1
CSASPGQGVTYEQYF
TGCAGTGCTAGTCCGGGACAGGGGGTGACCTACGAGCAGTACTTC
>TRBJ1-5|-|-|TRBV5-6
CASSAYTGSNQPQHF
TGTGCCAGCAGCGCCTACACAGGGAGCAATCAGCCCCAGCATTTT
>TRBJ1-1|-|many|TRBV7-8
CASSLMPAPGTEAFF
TGTGCCAGCAGCTTAATGCCTGCGCCGGGGACTGAAGCTTTCTTT
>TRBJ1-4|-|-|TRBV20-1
CSATPAPGQEATNEKLFF
TGCAGTGCTACCCCAGCCCCGGGACAAGAGGCGACCAATGAAAAACTGTTTTTT
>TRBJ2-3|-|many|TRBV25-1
CATSKPSVRTDTQYF
TGTGCCACCTCAAAACCTAGCGTCCGCACAGATACGCAGTATTTT
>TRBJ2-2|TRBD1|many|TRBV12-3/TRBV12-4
CASRVRGPNTGELFF
TGTGCCAGCAGGGTCAGGGGGCCGAACACCGGGGAGCTGTTTTTT
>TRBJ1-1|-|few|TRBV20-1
CSARRMDGLVSTEAFF
TGCAGTGCTCGGCGGATGGACGGGCTCGTCAGCACTGAAGCTTTCTTT
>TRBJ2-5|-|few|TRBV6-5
CASRWGEAETQYF
TGTGCCAGCAGGTGGGGGGAGGCGGAGACCCAGTACTTC
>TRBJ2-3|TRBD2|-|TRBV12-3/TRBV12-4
CASSLSSAGRADTQYF
TGTGCCAGCAGTTTAAGTTCAGCGGGGAGGGCAGATACGCAGTATTTT
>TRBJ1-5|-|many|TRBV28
CASSLWEAGDHQPQHF
TGTGCCAGCAGTTTATGGGAAGCGGGGGATCATCAGCCCCAGCATTTT